This is a list of T cell receptor beta chains from one sample in a study of T cells in Graves' hyperthyroidism and ophthalmopathy. Via MiXCR, TCRdb re-called the multiplex PCR reads, giving one row per CDR3 protein. The table includes around 400,000 distinct CDR3 sequences, about 25% detected once. Sequenced sample: blood. The receptors come from a man aged 50-60 years with Graves' hyperthyroidism. Each CDR3 is given with its conserved first and last residue. The order of the fields is D gene, V gene, clone size, J gene, CDR3 DNA, CDR3 protein. A D gene is named only where the DNA matches it firmly. Not all rows give a size; the values are once, few, many and, for expanded clones, a class.

.,TRBV7-2,once,TRBJ2-1,TGTGCCAGCAGCTTAGCGGCGGGTGAGACGGAGCAGTTCTTC,CASSLAAGETEQFF
TRBD1,TRBV10-2,.,TRBJ2-4,TGCGCCAGCAGTCAGACAGGGGGCCTAGAAAACATTCAGTACTTC,CASSQTGGLENIQYF
.,TRBV29-1,many,TRBJ2-7,TGCAGCGTTGAAGTAGGGCTCTCCTACGAGCAGTACTTC,CSVEVGLSYEQYF
TRBD2,TRBV10-1,few,TRBJ2-7,TGCGCCAGCAGTCCGGGACTAGGCTACGAGCAGTACTTC,CASSPGLGYEQYF
.,TRBV2,.,TRBJ1-2,TGTGCCAGCAGTGTGGGGGTTTGGGGCTACACCTTC,CASSVGVWGYTF
.,TRBV7-9,.,TRBJ2-4,TGTGCCAGCAGCTGGGACTCTTTAGCCAAAAACATTCAGTACTTC,CASSWDSLAKNIQYF
TRBD2,TRBV3-1,many,TRBJ2-7,TGTGCCAGCAGCCAGGCAGCGGGAGGCCCCTACGAGCAGTACTTC,CASSQAAGGPYEQYF
.,TRBV7-9,.,TRBJ1-5,TGTGCCAGCAGCTTAGGGTTTGGGCCCCAGCATTTT,CASSLGFGPQHF
.,TRBV3-1,.,TRBJ1-1,TGTGCCAGCAGCCAGGGGATCGTGAACACTGAAGCTTTCTTT,CASSQGIVNTEAFF
TRBD2,TRBV28,few,TRBJ2-5,TGTGCCAGCCGGGGACTAGCGGGAGTAGGAGAGACCCAGTACTTC,CASRGLAGVGETQYF
.,TRBV19,many,TRBJ2-5,TGTGCCAGTAGTATAGGAGGGAGCTACGAGACCCAGTACTTC,CASSIGGSYETQYF
TRBD2,TRBV20-1,.,TRBJ2-1,TGCAGTGCTAGGTCCGCCCGCGGGAGCTCCTACAATGAGCAGTTCTTC,CSARSARGSSYNEQFF
TRBD2,TRBV7-2,many,TRBJ2-3,TGTGCCAGCAGCACTCGGGGTAGCGGGACTAGCACAGATACGCAGTATTTT,CASSTRGSGTSTDTQYF
TRBD1,TRBV7-9,.,TRBJ1-2,TGTGCCAGCAGCTTGGCCGGGACAGGGCCCTATGGCTACACCTTC,CASSLAGTGPYGYTF
.,TRBV12-3/TRBV12-4,many,TRBJ2-3,TGTGCCAGCACCAGGGGGGGGAGACAAGATACGCAGTATTTT,CASTRGGRQDTQYF
.,TRBV10-3,few,TRBJ2-2,TGTGCCATCAGTGAGTCGAGAATGACAGCGAACACCGGGGAGCTGTTTTTT,CAISESRMTANTGELFF
.,TRBV3-1,few,TRBJ2-3,TGTGCCAGCAGCCAATCGGCATTCCAGACAGATACGCAGTATTTT,CASSQSAFQTDTQYF
.,TRBV6-5,few,TRBJ2-7,TGTGCCAGCAGTTACGAGGGGCAGAGGACCGAGCAGTACTTC,CASSYEGQRTEQYF
.,TRBV6-1,.,TRBJ2-7,TGTGCCAGCACCGGAGGGGGGAGAGAGCAGTACTTC,CASTGGGREQYF
TRBD1,TRBV10-1,many,TRBJ1-1,TGCGCCAGCAGCGGACAGGGGAAGCAAGCTTTCTTT,CASSGQGKQAFF
TRBD2,TRBV27,few,TRBJ2-7,TGTGCCAGCATGCGGAGCGGGGGCACCTACGAGCAGTACTTC,CASMRSGGTYEQYF
.,TRBV11-2,many,TRBJ2-3,TGTGCCAGCAGCTTAGGAGCGGCAAGCACAGATACGCAGTATTTT,CASSLGAASTDTQYF
.,TRBV11-1,.,TRBJ2-2,TGTGCCAGCAGCCCCCGAATGACCGGGGAGCTGTTTTTT,CASSPRMTGELFF
TRBD2,TRBV4-1,few,TRBJ2-7,TGCGCCAGCAGCCGTGACCCCGGCAGGGCGAGGGGCGGGAGGGCCGACGAGCAGTACTTC,CASSRDPGRARGGRADEQYF
.,TRBV6-5,.,TRBJ2-7,TGTGCCAGCAGTCACACCCGAGAATCCTACGAGCAGTACTTC,CASSHTRESYEQYF
.,TRBV19,.,TRBJ1-2,TGTGCCAGCAGCCCAGGAGGAGGGCAGGGGAGGGCCCGTCGCGGCTACACCTTC,CASSPGGGQGRARRGYTF
.,TRBV2,.,TRBJ2-3,TGTGCCAGCAGGAGGACAGATTACACAGATACGCAGTATTTT,CASRRTDYTDTQYF
.,TRBV6-1,few,TRBJ1-2,TGTGCCACCCTAACGGGGGGAGGATTAAATGGCTACACCTTC,CATLTGGGLNGYTF
.,TRBV19,.,TRBJ2-7,TGTGCCAGTAGTACGGACCCCTCTTCCTACGAGCAGTACTTC,CASSTDPSSYEQYF
.,TRBV6-1,.,TRBJ2-1,TGTGCCAGCAGACCCGGGGCGCGAAGCTCCTACAATGAGCAGTTCTTC,CASRPGARSSYNEQFF
TRBD2,TRBV5-1,.,TRBJ2-7,TGCGCCAGCAGCTTGTTGGTCAGCGGGAGGAGCTCCTACGAGCAGTACTTC,CASSLLVSGRSSYEQYF
TRBD2,TRBV20-1,.,TRBJ2-6,TGCAGTGCTAGAGCGGGGGGAAGGTCTGGGGCCAACGTCCTGACTTTC,CSARAGGRSGANVLTF
TRBD2,TRBV6-1,many,TRBJ2-7,TGTGCCAGCAGTGAAGGGACTAGGGTGGTCTACGAGCAGTACTTC,CASSEGTRVVYEQYF
.,TRBV19,.,TRBJ2-2,TGTGCCAGTAGGAGGGACACGGCAAACACCGGGGAGCTGTTTTTT,CASRRDTANTGELFF
TRBD2,TRBV24-1,few,TRBJ2-7,TGTGCCACCAGTGATTCTTCTAGCGGGAGTCGCGAGCAGTACTTC,CATSDSSSGSREQYF
.,TRBV6-1,.,TRBJ2-5,TGTGCCAGCAGTTATGGGGGTAACCAAGAGACCCAGTACTTC,CASSYGGNQETQYF
.,TRBV29-1,few,TRBJ2-7,TGCAGCGTGGATGGACTCGGCCTCTACGAGCAGTACTTC,CSVDGLGLYEQYF
TRBD2,TRBV5-4,.,TRBJ2-7,TGTGCCAGCAGCTTGGATCCTAGCGGGAGTCTCTACGAGCAGTACTTC,CASSLDPSGSLYEQYF
.,TRBV5-6,.,TRBJ1-1,TGTGCCAGCAGCACCACTCCTATGAACACTGAAGCTTTCTTT,CASSTTPMNTEAFF
TRBD1,TRBV5-1,few,TRBJ2-5,TGCGCCAGCAGCTTGGGGACAGGGACGCAAGAGACCCAGTACTTC,CASSLGTGTQETQYF
TRBD2,TRBV7-3,many,TRBJ2-7,TGTGCCAGCAGCCACTTAATAACCCCGGGACTAGCGGGAGTGTACGAGCAGTACTTC,CASSHLITPGLAGVYEQYF
TRBD2,TRBV7-7,few,TRBJ2-3,TGTGCTAGCAGCTTCACTAGCGGGAGTTCAGATACGCAGTATTTT,CASSFTSGSSDTQYF
.,TRBV12-5,few,TRBJ2-4,TGTGCTAGTGGTTCCTCTTTGACAGAACGAAACATTCAGTACTTC,CASGSSLTERNIQYF
TRBD1,TRBV14,.,TRBJ1-3,TGTGCCAGCAGCCATCGGACAGGACGGAGCTCTGGAAACACCATATATTTT,CASSHRTGRSSGNTIYF
TRBD1,TRBV10-3,many,TRBJ2-3,TGTGCCAGCTCTGGGGACAGGGGGCCCACAGATACGCAGTATTTT,CASSGDRGPTDTQYF
.,TRBV11-3,.,TRBJ1-1,TGTGCCAGCATCATGGGGGGGGAAGCTTTCTTT,CASIMGGEAFF
.,TRBV5-5,.,TRBJ2-6,TGTGCCAGCAGCTGGGTGAACTCTGGGGCCAACGTCCTGACTTTC,CASSWVNSGANVLTF
.,TRBV11-3,many,TRBJ2-5,TGTGCCAGCAGCCGGTTAAGGGAACAAGAGACCCAGTACTTC,CASSRLREQETQYF
TRBD1,TRBV6-6,many,TRBJ2-5,TGTGCCAGCAGTTATCGAACAGGGGGTTACATGGAGACCCAGTACTTC,CASSYRTGGYMETQYF
.,TRBV9,few,TRBJ1-3,TGTGCCAGCAGCGTAGAACAGACGAGCTCTGGAAACACCATATATTTT,CASSVEQTSSGNTIYF
.,TRBV12-3/TRBV12-4,many,TRBJ2-5,TGTGCCAGCAGTTTAGCGAGGAGCGGAGCAGAGACCCAGTACTTC,CASSLARSGAETQYF
TRBD1,TRBV12-3/TRBV12-4,many,TRBJ2-5,TGTGCCAGCAGTTCCCCCATCGGACAGGGGAAACCCTCCGAGCAAGAGACCCAGTACTTC,CASSSPIGQGKPSEQETQYF
.,TRBV29-1,once,TRBJ1-4,TGCAGCGTTCAAGGTGGGGGGTCCGGTGAAAAACTGTTTTTC,CSVQGGGSGEKLFF
.,TRBV11-3,many,TRBJ2-3,TGTGCCAGCAGTACACGGGGGCTGACAGATACGCAGTATTTT,CASSTRGLTDTQYF
TRBD2,TRBV4-2,few,TRBJ2-1,TGTGCCAGCAGCCACCCGACTAGCGGGAGAGGAGATGAGCAGTTCTTC,CASSHPTSGRGDEQFF
.,TRBV2,few,TRBJ1-2,TGTGCCAGCAGTGAGGGGTGGGACACCTATGGCTACACCTTC,CASSEGWDTYGYTF
.,TRBV19,.,TRBJ1-1,TGTGCCAGTAGTGTAATAGCCCCCTTCACTGAAGCTTTCTTT,CASSVIAPFTEAFF